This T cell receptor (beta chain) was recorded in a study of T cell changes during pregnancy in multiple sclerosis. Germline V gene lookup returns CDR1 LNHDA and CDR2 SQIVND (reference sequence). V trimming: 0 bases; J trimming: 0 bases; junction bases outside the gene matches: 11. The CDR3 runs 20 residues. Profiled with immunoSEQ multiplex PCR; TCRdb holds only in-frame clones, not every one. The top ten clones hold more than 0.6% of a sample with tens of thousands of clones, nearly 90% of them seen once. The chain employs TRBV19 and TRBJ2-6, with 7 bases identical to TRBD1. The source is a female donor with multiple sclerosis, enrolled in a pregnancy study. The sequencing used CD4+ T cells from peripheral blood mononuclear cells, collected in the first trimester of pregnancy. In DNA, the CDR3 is TGTGCCAGTAGTATAGACCGGACCGGGACAGCGAACTCTGGGGCCAACGTCCTGACTTTC. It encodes CASSIDRTGTANSGANVLTF. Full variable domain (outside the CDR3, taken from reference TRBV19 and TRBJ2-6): DGGITQSPKYLFRKEGQNVTLSCEQNLNHDAMYWYRQDPGQGLRLIYYSQIVNDFQKGDIAEGYSVSREKKESFPLTVTSAQKNPTAFYLCASSIDRTGTANSGANVLTFGAGSRLTVL.